This TCR beta chain was captured in a study of Ad26.COV2.S vaccination and SARS-CoV-2 variants. Treatment given: some 20 received Ad26.COV2.S at low or high dose, single or two shots; 5 received placebo; per-sample allocation not given. Sampling was performed 63 days after the first vaccine or placebo injection. Repertoires were generated with immunoSEQ multiplex PCR, while TCRdb's copy carries only in-frame clones and drops some. In the table there are a few hundred thousand clones, 80% to 95% of which are singletons. The germline V gene has CDR1 LGHDT and CDR2 YNNKEL (reference sequence). V lost 4 bases and J 6 bases, leaving 10 bases between the germline ends. The CDR3 has 13 amino acids.

The specimen was peripheral blood, collected in a trial of Ad26.COV2.S vaccine versus placebo. This sequence joins TRBV3-1 (or the pseudogene TRBV3-2) and TRBJ2-1; the D gene is possibly TRBD2 (5 bases). This TCR was recovered from a person aged 18-65 years who received the Ad26.COV2.S COVID-19 vaccine or a placebo. DNA of the CDR3: TGTGCCAGCAGCCCGAGGGCCCTCAATGAGCAGTTCTTC. This codes for CASSPRALNEQFF.